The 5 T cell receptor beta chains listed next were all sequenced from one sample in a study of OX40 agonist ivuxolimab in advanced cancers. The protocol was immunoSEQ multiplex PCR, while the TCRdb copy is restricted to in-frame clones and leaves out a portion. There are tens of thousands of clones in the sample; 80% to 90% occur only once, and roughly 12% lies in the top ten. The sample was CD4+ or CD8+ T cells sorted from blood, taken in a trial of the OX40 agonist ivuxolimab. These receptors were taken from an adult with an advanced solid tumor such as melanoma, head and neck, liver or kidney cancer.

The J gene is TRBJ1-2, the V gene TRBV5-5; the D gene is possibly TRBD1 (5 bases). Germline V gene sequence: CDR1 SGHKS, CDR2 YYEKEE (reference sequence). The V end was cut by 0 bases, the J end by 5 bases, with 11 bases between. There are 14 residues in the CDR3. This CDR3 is CASSLAGAGYGYTF. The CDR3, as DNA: TGTGCCAGCAGCTTGGCCGGGGCAGGATATGGCTACACCTTC.

The CDR3, as DNA: TGTGCCAGCAGTTTAAGCCTAGGGTGGGAGACCCAGTACTTC. Its protein is CASSLSLGWETQYF. The V and J genes are TRBV27 and TRBJ2-5, with no clear D. Germline loops: CDR1 MNHEY, CDR2 SMNVEV (reference sequence). This CDR3 is 14 amino acids long. V dropped 2 bases and J dropped 5 bases, with 12 bases sitting between them.

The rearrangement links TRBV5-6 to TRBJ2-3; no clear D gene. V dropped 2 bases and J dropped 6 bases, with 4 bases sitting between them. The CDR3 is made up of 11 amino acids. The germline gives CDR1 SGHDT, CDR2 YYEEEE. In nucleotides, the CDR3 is TGTGCCAGCAGCTTTGTGGATACGCAGTATTTT. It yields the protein CASSFVDTQYF.

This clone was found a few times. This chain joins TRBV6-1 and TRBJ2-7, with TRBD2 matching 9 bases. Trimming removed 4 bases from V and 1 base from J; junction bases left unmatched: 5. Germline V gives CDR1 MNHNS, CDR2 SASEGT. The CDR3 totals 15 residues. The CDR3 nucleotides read TGTGCCAGCAGTGGCTCTAGCGGGGATTCCTACGAGCAGTACTTC. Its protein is CASSGSSGDSYEQYF.

The CDR3 DNA follows: TGTGCCAGTAGTATAAAAGGGACAGATAACTACGAGCAGTACTTC. Translation gives CASSIKGTDNYEQYF. The rearrangement links TRBV19 to TRBJ2-5; 7 bases line up with TRBD1. The DNA matches TRBJ2-7 better at its end, which makes the J call doubtful. The CDR3 length is 15 residues. Germline V gene data show CDR1 as LNHDA and CDR2 as SQIVND (reference sequence).